The sequence of this T cell receptor (beta chain) was determined in a study of blood T cell repertoires in COVID-19. Turning to the study itself: Sites across the United States, Italy and Spain contributed samples from acute and convalescent COVID-19. T cells, B-cell-depleted T cells, or PBMCs provided the cDNA or gDNA that served as material.

V gave up 5 bases and J gave up 4 bases, with 6 bases separating them. Germline CDR1 and CDR2: WNHNN and SYGVQD (reference sequence). The CDR3 loop spans 13 amino acids. Per the study methods: From reference gene primer amplification, estimates of nucleated cell counts were derived. Produced via immunoSEQ multiplex PCR; TCRdb's table is partial and in-frame only. The D gene and trimming were derived from the DNA, and the V and J assignments and clone size from that table. There are 150,000 or so clones in the sample; around 82% occur only once, and 3.5% to 4.5% lies in the top ten. Sequenced input: peripheral blood. This TCR was recovered from an older woman with acute or convalescent COVID-19. The chain recombines TRBV10-1 with TRBJ1-6, with a weak D call TRBD1 (5 bases). This chain's CDR3 is CASSRGYNSPLHF. The CDR3 DNA is TGCGCCAGCAGTCGGGGGTATAATTCACCCCTCCACTTT.